This is a list of T cell receptor beta chains from one sample in a study of blood T cell repertoires in COVID-19. Only in-frame clones appear in the TCRdb table, and some are missing; sequencing was by immunoSEQ multiplex PCR. The sample includes 300,000 to 400,000 clones, 85% to 90% of them seen just once. Sequencing was performed on peripheral blood. These receptors originate from a human donor in a cohort sampled during active COVID-19. CDR3s include the opening cysteine and the closing phenylalanine or tryptophan. The D gene is left open where the match is weak. Size tells how often a clone was seen (once, few, many) or the class of an expanded clone, and some rows leave it out.

>.|TRBV19|.|TRBJ1-1
CASSPFSAGTEAFF
TGTGCCAGTAGTCCCTTCTCCGCGGGAACTGAAGCTTTCTTT
>.|TRBV2|.|TRBJ2-7
CASSGGEDEQYF
TGTGCCAGCAGTGGCGGGGAGGACGAGCAGTACTTC
>.|TRBV13|.|TRBJ1-1
CASSLGSAEAFF
TGTGCCAGCAGCTTAGGGAGCGCTGAAGCTTTCTTT
>TRBD2|TRBV14|.|TRBJ2-3
CASSQLGLAVDTQYF
TGTGCCAGCAGCCAACTGGGACTAGCGGTAGATACGCAGTATTTT
>TRBD1|TRBV30|.|TRBJ2-4
CAWSVQGAGETKNIQYF
TGTGCCTGGAGTGTACAGGGGGCAGGGGAAACCAAAAACATTCAGTACTTC
>.|TRBV29-1|once|TRBJ1-1
CSVEPGTDTEAFF
TGCAGCGTTGAACCTGGGACTGACACTGAAGCTTTCTTT
>TRBD1|TRBV2|.|TRBJ2-3
CATKTGGSTDTQYF
TGTGCCACCAAAACAGGGGGAAGCACAGATACGCAGTATTTT
>.|TRBV5-1|.|TRBJ1-1
CASSLGPSDTEAFF
TGCGCCAGCAGCTTGGGGCCGTCTGACACTGAAGCTTTCTTT
>TRBD1|TRBV6-5|once|TRBJ2-3
CASSRDSRLDTQYF
TGTGCCAGCAGTCGGGACAGCCGCTTGGATACGCAGTATTTT
>.|TRBV6-1|.|TRBJ1-5
CASSESYPGRVNQPQHF
TGTGCCAGCAGTGAAAGCTATCCAGGGAGGGTAAATCAGCCCCAGCATTTT
>TRBD1|TRBV11-2|.|TRBJ1-2
CASSLGQGDYGYTF
TGTGCCAGCAGCCTAGGGCAGGGGGACTATGGCTACACCTTC
>TRBD1|TRBV19|.|TRBJ1-5
CATEGQQNQPQHF
TGTGCCACCGAGGGACAGCAGAATCAGCCCCAGCATTTT
>TRBD2|TRBV5-6|.|TRBJ2-1
CASRLFGTSGRDNEQFF
TGTGCCAGCAGGTTGTTCGGGACTAGCGGGAGGGACAATGAGCAGTTCTTC
>TRBD2|TRBV7-7|.|TRBJ2-2
CASSLAGGTNTGELFF
TGTGCTAGCAGCTTAGCGGGGGGGACGAACACCGGGGAGCTGTTTTTT
>TRBD1|TRBV30|few|TRBJ2-3
CAWNGQGSDTQYF
TGTGCCTGGAACGGACAGGGGTCAGATACGCAGTATTTT
>TRBD1|TRBV30|.|TRBJ2-7
CAWSPTDRDRDRYEQYF
TGTGCCTGGAGTCCTACTGACCGGGACAGGGATCGTTACGAGCAGTACTTC
>.|TRBV19|.|TRBJ1-5
CASSIDGGRDQPQHF
TGTGCCAGTAGTATAGATGGAGGAAGGGATCAGCCCCAGCATTTT
>TRBD1|TRBV28|once|TRBJ2-7
CASSFDREYDNEQYF
TGTGCCAGCAGTTTTGACAGGGAATATGACAACGAGCAGTACTTC
>.|TRBV7-8|once|TRBJ2-7
CASSPLANDEQYF
TGTGCCAGCAGCCCCCTAGCTAACGACGAGCAGTACTTC
>.|TRBV5-1|.|TRBJ2-5
CASSFVRERGETQYF
TGCGCCAGCAGCTTTGTACGGGAGAGGGGCGAGACCCAGTACTTC
>TRBD2|TRBV3-1/TRBV3-2|.|TRBJ2-7
CASSQLPGGPYEQYF
TGTGCCAGCAGCCAGTTGCCGGGAGGGCCCTACGAGCAGTACTTC
>TRBD2|TRBV20-1|.|TRBJ2-5
CSSGKETQYF
TGCAGTAGCGGGAAAGAGACCCAGTACTTC
>.|TRBV27|.|TRBJ1-1
CASSPDTNTEAFF
TGTGCCAGCAGTCCGGACACGAACACTGAAGCTTTCTTT
>TRBD1|TRBV7-3|once|TRBJ2-7
CASSLRDSYEQYF
TGTGCCAGCAGCTTACGGGACAGTTACGAGCAGTACTTC
>.|TRBV19|.|TRBJ2-7
CASSINSQGDEQYF
TGTGCCAGTAGTATTAACAGCCAAGGCGACGAGCAGTACTTC
>.|TRBV28|.|TRBJ1-1
CASSPPGGRTEAFF
TGTGCCAGCAGTCCCCCCGGGGGGAGGACTGAAGCTTTCTTT
>TRBD1|TRBV2|once|TRBJ1-6
CASSARQGWNSPLHF
TGTGCCAGCAGTGCACGACAGGGTTGGAATTCACCCCTCCACTTT
>TRBD1|TRBV15|few|TRBJ1-3
CATSRDLAGGSGNTIYF
TGTGCCACCAGCAGAGATTTGGCAGGGGGCTCTGGAAACACCATATATTTT
>TRBD1|TRBV19|.|TRBJ2-7
CASSPRGQGSEQYF
TGTGCCAGTAGTCCAAGAGGACAGGGATCCGAGCAGTACTTC
>TRBD2|TRBV7-9|.|TRBJ2-4
CASSFFREEVKNIQYF
TGTGCCAGCAGCTTCTTCCGGGAGGAGGTCAAAAACATTCAGTACTTC
>TRBD2|TRBV4-1|.|TRBJ2-7
CASSLGSATSGVSYEQYF
TGCGCCAGCAGCTTAGGTTCCGCGACTAGCGGAGTCTCCTACGAGCAGTACTTC
>.|TRBV19|.|TRBJ2-6
CATSARATPSGANVLTF
TGTGCCACCTCAGCCAGGGCGACCCCCTCTGGGGCCAACGTCCTGACTTTC
>.|TRBV11-3|.|TRBJ1-4
CASSRGLNEKLFF
TGTGCCAGCAGCCGAGGACTCAATGAAAAACTGTTTTTT
>.|TRBV30|.|TRBJ2-2
CAWRQGDSNTGELFF
TGTGCCTGGAGACAGGGAGACTCGAACACCGGGGAGCTGTTTTTT
>.|TRBV9|once|TRBJ2-3
CASSLGPGRTDTQYF
TGTGCCAGCAGCTTAGGGCCTGGGAGGACAGATACGCAGTATTTT
>.|TRBV3-1/TRBV3-2|once|TRBJ1-4
CASSQQQGGNEKLFF
TGTGCCAGCAGCCAACAACAGGGCGGAAACGAAAAACTGTTTTTT
>TRBD2|TRBV7-8|.|TRBJ2-5
CASSLNAGGPGRGETQYF
TGTGCCAGCAGCTTAAACGCGGGAGGGCCGGGACGGGGGGAGACCCAGTACTTC
>TRBD1|TRBV18|.|TRBJ1-6
CASSRPGQGATPLHF
TGTGCCAGCTCACGGCCGGGACAGGGTGCGACACCCCTCCACTTT
>TRBD1|TRBV24-1|.|TRBJ2-3
CATSDRDSGTDTQYF
TGTGCCACCAGTGATCGGGACAGTGGCACAGATACGCAGTATTTT
>.|TRBV3-1/TRBV3-2|.|TRBJ2-1
CASSLGRGQFF
TGTGCCAGCAGCCTTGGACGGGGGCAGTTCTTC
>.|TRBV5-1|.|TRBJ2-4
CASSSVAKNIQYF
TGCGCCAGCAGCTCGGTAGCCAAAAACATTCAGTACTTC